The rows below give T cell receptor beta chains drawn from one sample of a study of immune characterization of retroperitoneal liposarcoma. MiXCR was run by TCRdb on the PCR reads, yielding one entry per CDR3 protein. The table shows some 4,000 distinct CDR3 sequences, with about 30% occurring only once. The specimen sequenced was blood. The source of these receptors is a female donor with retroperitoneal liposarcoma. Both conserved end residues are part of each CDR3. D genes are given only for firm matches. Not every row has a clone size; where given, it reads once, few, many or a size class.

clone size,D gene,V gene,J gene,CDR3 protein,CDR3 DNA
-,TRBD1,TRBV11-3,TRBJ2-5,CASRGQGAGQETQYF,TGTGCCAGCAGGGGACAGGGGGCAGGTCAAGAGACCCAGTACTTC
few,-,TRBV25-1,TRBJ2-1,CASSDPGRNNEQFF,TGTGCCAGCAGTGATCCGGGGCGAAACAATGAGCAGTTCTTC
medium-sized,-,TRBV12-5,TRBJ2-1,CARNHRGNEQFF,TGTGCTAGAAACCATCGGGGGAATGAGCAGTTCTTC
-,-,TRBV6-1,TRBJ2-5,CASSEAQTWGQETQYF,TGTGCCAGCAGTGAAGCCCAGACATGGGGCCAAGAGACCCAGTACTTC
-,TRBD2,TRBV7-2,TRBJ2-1,CASSLGLAGIEQFF,TGTGCCAGCAGCCTGGGACTAGCGGGGATCGAGCAGTTCTTC
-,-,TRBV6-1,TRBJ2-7,CASSEMVGGFYEQYF,TGTGCCAGCAGTGAAATGGTAGGTGGGTTCTACGAGCAGTACTTC
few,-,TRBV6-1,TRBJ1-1,CASSGRGTANTEAFF,TGTGCCAGCAGTGGGCGGGGGACGGCGAACACTGAAGCTTTCTTT
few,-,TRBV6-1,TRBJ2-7,CASSLRTATILNEQYF,TGTGCCAGCAGCCTCCGGACAGCGACCATCCTGAACGAGCAGTACTTC
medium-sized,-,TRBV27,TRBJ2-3,CASSPHSGGGQYF,TGTGCCAGCAGTCCCCACTCGGGTGGTGGGCAGTATTTT
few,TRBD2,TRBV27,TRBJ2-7,CASSFGLAGERQYF,TGTGCCAGCAGTTTCGGACTAGCGGGAGAGAGGCAGTACTTC
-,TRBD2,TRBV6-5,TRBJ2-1,CASSYGLANEQFF,TGTGCCAGCAGTTACGGACTAGCTAATGAGCAGTTCTTC
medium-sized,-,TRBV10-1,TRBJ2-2,CASRPLPTEGELFF,TGCGCCAGCAGACCCTTACCCACCGAGGGGGAGCTGTTTTTT
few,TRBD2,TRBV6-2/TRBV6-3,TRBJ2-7,CASSRGLAGANEQYF,TGTGCCAGCAGTCGTGGACTAGCGGGGGCGAACGAGCAGTACTTC
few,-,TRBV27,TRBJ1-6,CASSRQVDNSPLHF,TGTGCCAGCAGTCGACAGGTTGATAATTCACCCCTCCACTTT
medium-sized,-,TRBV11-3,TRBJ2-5,CASSFYPGQGSETQYF,TGTGCCAGCAGCTTTTACCCCGGGCAGGGGAGCGAGACCCAGTACTTC
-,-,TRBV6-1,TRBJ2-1,CASSYTWNNEQFF,TGTGCCAGCAGTTATACGTGGAACAATGAGCAGTTCTTC
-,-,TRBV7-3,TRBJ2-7,CASSLTGDNEQYF,TGTGCCAGCAGCTTAACCGGGGACAATGAGCAGTACTTC
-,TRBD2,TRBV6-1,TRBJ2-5,CASTPLAGTEETQYF,TGTGCCAGCACCCCCCTAGCGGGGACTGAAGAGACCCAGTACTTC
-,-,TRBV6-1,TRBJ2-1,CASSEGGDTTYEQFF,TGTGCCAGCAGTGAAGGGGGGGACACCACCTACGAGCAGTTCTTC
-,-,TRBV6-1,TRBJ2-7,CASSDVTEIHEQYF,TGTGCCAGCAGTGACGTGACAGAAATCCACGAGCAGTACTTC
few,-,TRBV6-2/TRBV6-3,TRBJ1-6,CASSETGGSYNSPLHF,TGTGCCAGCAGTGAGACAGGCGGCTCCTATAATTCACCCCTCCACTTT
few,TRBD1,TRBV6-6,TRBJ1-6,CASKEQGNSPLHF,TGTGCCAGCAAGGAACAGGGGAACTCACCCCTCCACTTT
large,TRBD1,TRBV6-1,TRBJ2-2,CASSLPGQTNTGELFF,TGTGCCAGCAGTCTCCCGGGACAGACGAACACCGGGGAGCTGTTTTTT
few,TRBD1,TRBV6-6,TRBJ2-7,CASSYQGAGDEQYF,TGTGCCAGCAGTTACCAGGGGGCCGGAGACGAGCAGTACTTC
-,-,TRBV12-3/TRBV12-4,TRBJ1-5,CASSLGQNNQPQHF,TGTGCCAGCAGTTTAGGGCAGAACAATCAGCCCCAGCATTTT
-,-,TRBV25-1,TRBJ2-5,CASKEETQYF,TGTGCCAGCAAGGAGGAGACCCAGTACTTC
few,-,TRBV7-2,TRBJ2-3,CASSPTEIAQYF,TGTGCCAGCAGCCCCACAGAGATAGCGCAGTATTTT
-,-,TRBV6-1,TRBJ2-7,CASSEEGPGSSYEQYF,TGTGCCAGCAGTGAAGAGGGGCCAGGGAGCTCCTACGAGCAGTACTTC
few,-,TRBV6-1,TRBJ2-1,CASSWGNEQFF,TGTGCCAGCTCGTGGGGGAATGAGCAGTTCTTC
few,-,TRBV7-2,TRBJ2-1,CASSRPGLYEQFF,TGTGCCAGCAGCCGACCGGGTCTCTACGAGCAGTTCTTC
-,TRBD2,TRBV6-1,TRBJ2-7,CASRKTSRELYEQYF,TGTGCCAGCAGGAAGACTAGCAGGGAACTATACGAGCAGTACTTC
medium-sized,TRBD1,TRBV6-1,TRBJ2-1,CASSEAEGQGLATQFF,TGTGCCAGCAGTGAAGCGGAGGGACAGGGGTTGGCGACCCAGTTCTTC